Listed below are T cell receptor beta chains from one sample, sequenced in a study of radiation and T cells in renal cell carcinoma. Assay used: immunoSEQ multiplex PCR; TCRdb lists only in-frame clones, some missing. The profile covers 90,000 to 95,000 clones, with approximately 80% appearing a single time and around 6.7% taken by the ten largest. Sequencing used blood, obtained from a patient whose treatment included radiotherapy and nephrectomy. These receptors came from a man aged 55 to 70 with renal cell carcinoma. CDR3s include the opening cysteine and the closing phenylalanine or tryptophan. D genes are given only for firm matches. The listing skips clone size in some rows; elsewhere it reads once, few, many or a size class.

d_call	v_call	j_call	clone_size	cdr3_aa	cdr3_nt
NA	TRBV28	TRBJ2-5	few	CASSELQGSVGETQYF	TGTGCCAGCAGTGAACTACAGGGAAGTGTTGGAGAGACCCAGTACTTC
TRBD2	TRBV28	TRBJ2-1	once	CASRERDPYNEQFF	TGTGCCAGCAGAGAGCGGGATCCCTACAATGAGCAGTTCTTC
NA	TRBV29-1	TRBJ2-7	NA	CSVEEVDYSQYF	TGCAGCGTTGAAGAGGTCGACTATTCCCAGTACTTC
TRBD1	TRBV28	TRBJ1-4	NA	CASSSVGQGALEKLFF	TGTGCCAGCAGTTCGGTGGGACAGGGGGCTCTAGAAAAACTGTTTTTT
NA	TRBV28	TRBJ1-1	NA	CASSFLSADTEAFF	TGTGCCAGCAGTTTTTTATCGGCAGACACTGAAGCTTTCTTT
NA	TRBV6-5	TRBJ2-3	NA	CASSPMRDTQYF	TGTGCCAGCAGTCCCATGAGGGATACGCAGTATTTT
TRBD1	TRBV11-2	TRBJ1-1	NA	CASSLVLGGEAFF	TGTGCCAGCAGCTTAGTATTAGGGGGCGAGGCTTTCTTT
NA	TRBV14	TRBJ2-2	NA	CASSQVNREAFTGELFF	TGTGCCAGCAGCCAAGTGAACAGGGAGGCCTTCACCGGGGAGCTGTTTTTT
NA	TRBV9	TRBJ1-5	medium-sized	CASSLTDGTSSNQPQHF	TGTGCCAGCAGCCTGACGGACGGGACGAGTAGCAATCAGCCCCAGCATTTT
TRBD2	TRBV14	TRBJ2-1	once	CASSPLAGGPGNEQFF	TGTGCCAGCAGCCCATTAGCGGGAGGGCCGGGGAATGAGCAGTTCTTC
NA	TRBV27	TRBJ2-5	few	CASSLYGGPGETQYF	TGTGCCAGCAGTTTATACGGCGGTCCGGGGGAGACCCAGTACTTC
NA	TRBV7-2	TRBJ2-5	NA	CASSLAPEGVETQYF	TGTGCCAGCAGCTTAGCGCCAGAAGGGGTCGAGACCCAGTACTTC
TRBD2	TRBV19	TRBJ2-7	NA	CASSRAGGGGSYEQYF	TGTGCCAGTAGTAGAGCGGGAGGGGGGGGCTCCTACGAGCAGTACTTC
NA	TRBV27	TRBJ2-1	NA	CASRAGGNEQFF	TGTGCCAGCAGGGCCGGTGGCAATGAGCAGTTCTTC
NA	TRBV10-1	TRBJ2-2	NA	CASSDLAGGRTGELFF	TGCGCCAGCAGTGATCTAGCCGGGGGTAGGACCGGGGAGCTGTTTTTT